These 10 T cell receptor beta chains were all obtained from the same sample, sequenced in a study of T-cell memory formation after mild COVID-19. TCRdb called the 5' RACE reads again in MiXCR, with one record for every CDR3 protein. Here the sample spans about 450,000 distinct CDR3 sequences, about a quarter being singletons. The sample consisted of PBMCs or a T cell subset sorted from them (not recorded which). The receptor set was obtained from an adult woman who had mild COVID-19 (a few samples of this study predate the infection). Cell type and time point are not known.

This clonotype was found many times. V gene TRBV5-1 combines with J gene TRBJ2-3; no definite D call. V shed 2 bases and J shed 4 bases, with 8 bases lying between them. The CDR3 sequence is 13 residues long. Germline CDR1 SGHRS, CDR2 YFSETQ. CDR3 protein: CASSFNSADTQYF. CDR3 DNA: TGCGCCAGCAGCTTCAACTCAGCAGATACGCAGTATTTT.

This clonotype was seen a few times. The chain joins TRBV2 to TRBJ2-2; 7 positions agree with TRBD2. V lost 0 bases to trimming and J lost 5 bases; unmatched junction nucleotides: 0. The CDR3 sequence is 14 residues long. Germline lookup yields CDR1 SNHLY and CDR2 FYNNEI. The CDR3 nucleotides are TGTGCCAGCAGTGAAGCGGGGGGGACCGGGGAGCTGTTTTTT. It specifies CASSEAGGTGELFF. Full variable domain (rest looked up from reference TRBV2 and TRBJ2-2): EPEVTQTPSHQVTQMGQEVILRCVPISNHLYFYWYRQILGQKVEFLVSFYNNEISEKSEIFDDQFSVERPDGSNFTLKIRSTKLEDSAMYFCASSEAGGTGELFFGEGSRLTVL.

The chain has TRBV6-5 and TRBJ2-7, with a tentative D call TRBD2 (6 bases). Germline V gene lookup returns CDR1 MNHEY and CDR2 SVGAGI. The CDR3 consists of 14 residues. V dropped 6 bases and J dropped 2 bases, with 14 bases sitting between them. For the CDR3, the DNA is TGTGCCAGCAGAGGGACCGGGGGAACCTACGAGCAGTACTTC. It yields the protein CASRGTGGTYEQYF.

This clonotype showed up many times. The V call is TRBV29-1, the J call TRBJ2-1; TRBD1 matches 10 bases. V dropped 3 bases and J dropped 9; count of bases not matched to a gene: 5. CDR1 SQVTM and CDR2 ANQGSEA come from the germline V gene. The CDR3 length is 13 residues. The CDR3 reads CSVERDRGAEQFF. CDR3 nucleotide sequence: TGCAGCGTTGAGCGGGACAGGGGAGCTGAGCAGTTCTTC.

The chain is built from TRBV12-3 or TRBV12-4 and TRBJ2-3, with D possibly being TRBD1 (5 bases). The V and J ends lost 6 bases and 2 bases respectively, with 15 bases between them. The CDR3 is 15 residues long. The CDR3: CASSPPTRVTDTQYF. The CDR3 DNA reads as TGTGCCAGCAGCCCGCCCACCAGGGTCACAGATACGCAGTATTTT.

The V and J genes are TRBV7-9 and TRBJ2-1, with TRBD1 as a possible D gene (5 bases). The ends were cut back, 5 bases at V and 13 bases at J, with 18 bases in the middle. CDR3 length: 13 residues. Germline assignment: CDR1 SEHNR and CDR2 FQNEAQ (reference sequence). The chain's CDR3 is CASSPPAAGYQFF. In DNA, the CDR3 is TGTGCCAGCAGCCCCCCCGCGGCAGGGTATCAGTTCTTC.

This clonotype was seen a few times. V usage is TRBV7-9 and J usage is TRBJ2-7; D may be TRBD1 (6 bases). CDR1 is SEHNR and CDR2 is FQNEAQ in the germline V gene (reference sequence). The CDR3 is made up of 13 amino acids. V lost 5 bases and J 3 bases, leaving 11 bases between the germline ends. CDR3 sequence: CASSPRQVYEQYF. The CDR3 DNA sequence: TGTGCCAGCAGCCCTCGACAGGTCTACGAGCAGTACTTC.

In its sample, this clonotype was seen a few times. The chain uses TRBV18 and TRBJ1-5, with TRBD1 as a possible D gene (5 bases). The germline CDR1 and CDR2 sequences are KGHSH and LQKENI. Between the trimmed V and J ends, which lost 4 bases and 7 bases, there was a span of 14 bases. The CDR3 runs 14 residues. The CDR3 region is CASSHQGTDQPQHF. The CDR3 DNA is TGTGCCAGCTCACACCAGGGAACGGACCAGCCCCAGCATTTT. Combining the CDR3 with reference TRBV18 and TRBJ1-5 gives the whole variable domain NAGVMQNPRHLVRRRGQEARLRCSPMKGHSHVYWYRQLPEEGLKFMVYLQKENIIDESGMPKERFSAEFPKEGPSILRIQQVVRGDSAAYFCASSHQGTDQPQHFGDGTRLSIL.

This clonotype was detected a few times. The chain combines TRBV29-1 with TRBJ1-1, with TRBD1 matching over 11 bases. Losses at the gene ends were 4 bases for V and 5 bases for J; bases not matched to a gene: 3. Germline-derived CDR1 and CDR2 are SQVTM and ANQGSEA. The CDR3 is made up of 13 amino acids. The CDR3 DNA follows: TGCAGCGTTGCAGGGACAGGGGGTACTGAAGCTTTCTTT. Its translation: CSVAGTGGTEAFF.

This chain connects TRBV5-1 to TRBJ2-1; TRBD2 is a possible D gene (6 bases). The V gene lost 7 bases and the J gene lost 0 bases, with 8 bases spanning the gap. There are 13 residues in the CDR3. Germline V gene lookup returns CDR1 SGHRS and CDR2 YFSETQ. The CDR3: CASFGSSYNEQFF. The CDR3 coding sequence is TGCGCCAGCTTCGGGAGCTCCTACAATGAGCAGTTCTTC.